What follows are 25 T cell receptor beta chains derived from one specimen sequenced in a study of response to subunit inactivated influenza vaccine. TCRdb ran MiXCR on the RT-PCR reads and lists one entry per CDR3 protein. This table holds hundreds of thousands of distinct CDR3 sequences, roughly 15% found once. Sequenced material: PBMCs from blood, taken around 15 days before vaccination. The receptor set was obtained from a man in his fifties who received an inactivated influenza vaccine.

This clonotype turned up a few times. This rearrangement joins TRBV12-3 or TRBV12-4 to TRBJ1-3, with D tentatively TRBD1 (6 bases). The CDR3 contains 14 residues. V dropped 6 bases and J dropped 1 base, with 10 bases sitting between them. The CDR3: CASRPTGSGNTIYF. CDR3 bases: TGTGCCAGCAGACCAACAGGGTCTGGAAACACCATATATTTT.

The chain is built from TRBV6-2 or TRBV6-3 and TRBJ2-7, with 13 bases aligning to TRBD2. J lost 2 bases, V lost 6 bases, and 22 bases had no gene match. The CDR3 consists of 21 residues. CDR1 MNHEY and CDR2 SVGEGT come from the germline V gene. The CDR3 DNA reads as TGTGCCAGCAGACGCATGCCCGGGACTAGCGGGAAGGGCTCCCGGGCCTACGAGCAGTACTTC. Translated, it gives CASRRMPGTSGKGSRAYEQYF.

This chain joins TRBV7-6 and TRBJ1-5; 9 nucleotides line up with TRBD1. J was trimmed by 7 bases and V by 3 bases; bases with no gene match: 7. The CDR3 contains 15 residues. Germline CDR1 is SGHVS and CDR2 is FNYEAQ. This CDR3 reads CASSFGTGLVQPQHF. CDR3 nucleotides: TGTGCCAGCAGCTTTGGGACAGGGTTGGTGCAGCCCCAGCATTTT. Using reference TRBV7-6 and TRBJ1-5 for the parts outside the CDR3, the full variable domain is GAGVSQSPRYKVTKRGQDVALRCDPISGHVSLYWYRQALGQGPEFLTYFNYEAQQDKSGLPNDRFSAERPEGSISTLTIQRTEQRDSAMYRCASSFGTGLVQPQHFGDGTRLSIL.

This clonotype appeared a few times. The rearrangement joins TRBV27 to TRBJ2-2, with D hard to call. The V and J ends lost 2 bases and 6 bases respectively, with 19 bases between them. The CDR3 contains 17 residues. Germline CDR1 MNHEY, CDR2 SMNVEV (reference sequence). CDR3: CASSLSVSAGFAGELFF. The CDR3 nucleotides read TGTGCCAGCAGTTTAAGTGTGTCGGCCGGGTTTGCCGGGGAGCTGTTTTTT.

This clonotype came up a few times. This chain connects TRBV5-6 to TRBJ2-7; 9 bases agree with TRBD2. With V trimmed by 4 bases and J by 4 bases, 6 bases remained unmatched. Germline CDR1 reads SGHDT; CDR2 reads YYEEEE. The CDR3 is 14 residues long. This chain's CDR3 is CASSQGSGRYEQYF. DNA for the CDR3: TGTGCCAGCAGCCAAGGCAGCGGGAGGTACGAGCAGTACTTC.

The chain employs TRBV3-1 and TRBJ1-1; 7 nucleotides align to TRBD1. The CDR3 extends over 15 amino acids. CDR1 and CDR2 from the germline V gene are LGHDT and YNNKEL (reference sequence). The V segment lost 4 bases and the J segment 5 bases; nucleotides outside the gene matches: 10. The CDR3 DNA sequence: TGTGCCAGCAGCCTCAGTGGGGCAGGGGGGACTGAAGCTTTCTTT. It is translated as CASSLSGAGGTEAFF.

This clonotype was recorded a few times. The genes are TRBV5-1 and TRBJ2-1, with no clear D. Trimming cost V 5 bases and J 7 bases, with 10 bases left between them. CDR3 length: 12 amino acids. Germline V gives CDR1 SGHRS, CDR2 YFSETQ. CDR3 residues: CASSYSWNEQFF. As DNA, the CDR3 is TGCGCCAGCAGTTATAGTTGGAATGAGCAGTTCTTC.

The sample holds a few counts of this clonotype. This sequence joins TRBV6-1 and TRBJ2-1; 8 nucleotides match TRBD2. The CDR3 is made up of 15 amino acids. V lost 6 bases to trimming and J lost 7 bases; unmatched junction nucleotides: 11. Germline CDR1 and CDR2: MNHNS and SASEGT. For the CDR3, the DNA is TGTGCCAGCAGCCGAGGACTAGCCTACGGGAATGAGCAGTTCTTC. Amino acids: CASSRGLAYGNEQFF.

This clonotype occurred a few times. This rearrangement joins TRBV9 to TRBJ2-2; D ambiguous. The V gene lost 0 bases and the J gene lost 5 bases, with 8 bases spanning the gap. Germline loops: CDR1 SGDLS, CDR2 YYNGEE. The CDR3 is made up of 14 amino acids. This chain's CDR3 is CASSVVLETGELFF. The CDR3 region has the DNA TGTGCCAGCAGCGTAGTGCTAGAAACCGGGGAGCTGTTTTTT.

This sequence joins TRBV16 and TRBJ1-2; 9 positions match TRBD1. Germline V CDR1 and CDR2: KGHSY, FQNENV. Losses at the gene ends were 2 bases for V and 1 base for J; bases not matched to a gene: 8. The CDR3 runs 17 residues. CDR3 bases: TGTGCCAGCAGCCAAGGACAGGGGACGTTCTTTAACTATGGCTACACCTTC. Its translation: CASSQGQGTFFNYGYTF. The full variable domain, in which reference TRBV16 and TRBJ1-2 provide the parts outside the CDR3, is GEEVAQTPKHLVRGEGQKAKLYCAPIKGHSYVFWYQQVLKNEFKFLISFQNENVFDETGMPKERFSAKCLPNSPCSLEIQATKLEDSAVYFCASSQGQGTFFNYGYTFGSGTRLTVV.

This sequence joins TRBV20-1 and TRBJ2-7; possible D gene TRBD1, 6 bases. Between the trimmed V and J ends, which lost 3 bases and 5 bases, there was a span of 17 bases. Germline CDR1 DFQATT, CDR2 SNEGSKA (reference sequence). This CDR3 is 14 amino acids long. Here the CDR3 DNA reads TGCAGTGCTAGTCCCCGCACAGGGTGGCACGAGCAGTACTTC. Translating gives CSASPRTGWHEQYF.

This clonotype was counted only a few times. The chain carries TRBV6-1 and TRBJ2-6, with 10 nucleotides matching TRBD1. CDR1 and CDR2 (germline): MNHNS, SASEGT. V lost 6 bases to trimming and J lost 1 base; unmatched junction nucleotides: 3. CDR3 length: 16 amino acids. CDR3 nucleotide sequence: TGTGCCAGCAGCCGGGACAGGGGTTCTGGGGCCAACGTCCTGACTTTC. Residues: CASSRDRGSGANVLTF.

The sample holds a few counts of this clonotype. The chain uses TRBV7-2 and TRBJ2-7; 11 bases agree with TRBD2. Germline lookup yields CDR1 SGHTA and CDR2 FQGNSA. The CDR3 totals 15 residues. Trimming removed 3 bases from V and 4 bases from J; junction bases left unmatched: 5. CDR3 loop: CASSLSSGGTYEQYF. The DNA for the CDR3 is TGTGCCAGCAGCTTGTCTAGCGGGGGGACATACGAGCAGTACTTC.

This clonotype was found a few times. V usage is TRBV7-6 and J usage is TRBJ2-3; D gene unclear. Between the trimmed V and J ends, which lost 2 bases and 0 bases, there was a span of 9 bases. Looked up from germline, CDR1 is SGHVS and CDR2 is FNYEAQ. This CDR3 spans 15 amino acids. The CDR3, as DNA: TGTGCCAGCAGCTTAAACCGAGCTAGCACAGATACGCAGTATTTT. It translates to CASSLNRASTDTQYF.

The genes are TRBV5-1 and TRBJ2-7; TRBD1 aligns across 7 bases. With 0 bases clipped from V and 6 bases from J, the junction kept 9 bases outside the gene matches. Germline lookup yields CDR1 SGHRS and CDR2 YFSETQ. The CDR3 contains 15 residues. DNA for the CDR3: TGCGCCAGCAGCTTGGGAACAGGGGCCGCGAGCGAGCAGTACTTC. It yields the protein CASSLGTGAASEQYF. The complete variable domain, with remaining parts taken from reference TRBV5-1 and TRBJ2-7, reads KAGVTQTPRYLIKTRGQQVTLSCSPISGHRSVSWYQQTPGQGLQFLFEYFSETQRNKGNFPGRFSGRQFSNSRSEMNVSTLELGDSALYLCASSLGTGAASEQYFGPGTRLTVT.

This chain joins TRBV6-2 or TRBV6-3 and TRBJ2-1, with 13 nucleotides matching TRBD2. Trimming removed 6 bases from V and 6 bases from J; junction bases left unmatched: 5. The germline gives CDR1 MNHEY, CDR2 SVGEGT. This CDR3 contains 15 residues. The CDR3 loop reads CASRPTSGGANEQFF. CDR3 nucleotide sequence: TGTGCCAGCAGGCCCACTAGCGGGGGGGCCAATGAGCAGTTCTTC.

This clonotype was observed a single time. V is TRBV4-1 and J is TRBJ2-3; D gene ambiguous. V was pared by 1 base and J by 0 bases, with 11 bases between. CDR1 is MGHRA, CDR2 YSYEKL, per germline. The CDR3 is 16 amino acids. Here the CDR3 reads CASSQGRPLSTDTQYF. CDR3 coding DNA: TGCGCCAGCAGCCAAGGGAGACCTCTTAGCACAGATACGCAGTATTTT.

The V call is TRBV20-1, the J call TRBJ1-2; the D gene is possibly TRBD1 (5 bases). Per germline, CDR1 DFQATT and CDR2 SNEGSKA (reference sequence). CDR3 size: 15 residues. Trimming removed 0 bases at V and 6 bases at J, with 17 bases between. This chain's CDR3 is CSARDQGYNPNGYTF. The CDR3 DNA is TGCAGTGCTAGAGATCAGGGTTATAACCCTAATGGCTACACCTTC.

This clonotype was detected only a few times. This chain uses TRBV4-2 with TRBJ1-6; D unresolved. The CDR3 runs 14 residues. CDR1 is LGHNA and CDR2 is YNFKEQ in the germline V gene. Trimming stripped 1 base from V and 9 bases from J, with 10 bases between. CDR3 nucleotides: TGTGCCAGCAGCCAAGCGGGGAGAGGTTCACCCCTCCACTTT. Residues: CASSQAGRGSPLHF.

In this sample, this clonotype turned up a few times. The genes are TRBV4-3 and TRBJ2-1; 11 bases map to TRBD2. V was clipped by 4 bases and J by 5 bases; unmatched bases: 4. Germline CDR1 reads LGHNA; CDR2 reads YSLEER. The CDR3 extends over 15 amino acids. CDR3 loop: CASSRGLADNNEQFF. The DNA for the CDR3 is TGCGCCAGCAGCCGGGGACTAGCGGATAACAATGAGCAGTTCTTC.

In this sample, this clonotype turned up a few times. The chain joins TRBV7-3 to TRBJ2-3; TRBD1 or TRBD2 may be the D gene (5 bases each). The CDR3 covers 12 residues. CDR1 and CDR2 from the germline V gene are SGHTA and FQGTGA. The germline V and J ends were trimmed by 6 bases and 11 bases, with 15 bases remaining between them. The CDR3 region is CASRPTGGVQYF. The CDR3 DNA reads TGTGCCAGCAGACCAACAGGAGGTGTGCAGTATTTT.

V and J are TRBV6-1 and TRBJ1-1, with 10 bases that match TRBD1. The CDR3 has 13 amino acids. V lost 6 bases, J lost 3 bases, and 1 base stayed unmatched. Germline lookup yields CDR1 MNHNS and CDR2 SASEGT. The CDR3 sequence is CASRGTGDTEAFF. CDR3 DNA sequence: TGTGCCAGCAGAGGGACAGGGGACACTGAAGCTTTCTTT.

This clonotype was seen more than once but under ten times. This chain connects TRBV11-2 to TRBJ1-4, with D unresolved. V was clipped by 0 bases and J by 1 base, with 6 bases between them. The CDR3 runs 15 residues. The germline V gene has CDR1 SGHAT and CDR2 FQNNGV. The CDR3: CASSLDRITNEKLFF. The DNA for the CDR3 is TGTGCCAGCAGCTTAGATCGGATAACTAATGAAAAACTGTTTTTT.

This clonotype has more than one count but fewer than ten. The V gene is TRBV20-1, the J gene TRBJ1-1; D is perhaps TRBD1 (5 bases). This CDR3 has 10 amino acids. From germline, CDR1 is DFQATT and CDR2 SNEGSKA (reference sequence). CDR3 bases: TGCATTGGACAGAACACTGAAGCTTTCTTT. This encodes CIGQNTEAFF.

This chain uses TRBV20-1 with TRBJ2-1, with 8 bases aligning to TRBD1. The CDR3 is 17 amino acids. The V segment lost 0 bases and the J segment 4 bases; nucleotides outside the gene matches: 11. CDR1 is DFQATT, CDR2 SNEGSKA, per germline (reference sequence). The CDR3 DNA reads TGCAGTGCTAGAGATCGGACAGGGTCCCAACGATACAATGAGCAGTTCTTC. This gives the protein CSARDRTGSQRYNEQFF.